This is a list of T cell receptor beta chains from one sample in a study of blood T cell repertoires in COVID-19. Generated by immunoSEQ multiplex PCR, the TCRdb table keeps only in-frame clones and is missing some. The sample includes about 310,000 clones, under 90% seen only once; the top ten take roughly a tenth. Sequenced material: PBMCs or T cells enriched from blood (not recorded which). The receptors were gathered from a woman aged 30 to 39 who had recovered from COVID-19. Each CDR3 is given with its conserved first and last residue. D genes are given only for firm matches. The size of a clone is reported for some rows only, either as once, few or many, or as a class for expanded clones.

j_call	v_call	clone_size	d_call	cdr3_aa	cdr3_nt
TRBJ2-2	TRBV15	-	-	CATGTPNTGELFF	TGTGCCACCGGGACACCGAACACCGGGGAGCTGTTTTTT
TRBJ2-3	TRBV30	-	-	CAWSVFGGATDTQYF	TGTGCCTGGAGTGTATTTGGGGGGGCCACAGATACGCAGTATTTT
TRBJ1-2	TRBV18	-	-	CASSPAEFATISYTF	TGTGCCAGCTCACCAGCGGAGTTTGCTACTATTAGCTACACCTTC
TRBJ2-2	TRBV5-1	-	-	CASSPGPGRGTGELFF	TGCGCCAGCAGCCCGGGACCGGGACGGGGGACCGGGGAGCTGTTTTTT
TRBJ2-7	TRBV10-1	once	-	CASSVRGDYEQYF	TGCGCCAGCAGTGTCAGGGGCGACTACGAGCAGTACTTC
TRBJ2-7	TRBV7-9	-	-	CASSSSPFSYEQYF	TGTGCCAGCAGCTCCTCCCCTTTCTCCTACGAGCAGTACTTC
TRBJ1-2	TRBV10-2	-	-	CASSEGLLRDPGRNGYTF	TGCGCCAGCAGTGAAGGATTGTTACGGGATCCCGGGCGTAATGGCTACACCTTC
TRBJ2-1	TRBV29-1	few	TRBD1	CSAYTGDEQFF	TGCAGCGCGTACACAGGGGACGAGCAGTTCTTC
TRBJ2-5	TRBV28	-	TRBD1	CASSWTGERETQYF	TGTGCCAGCAGTTGGACAGGGGAGAGGGAGACCCAGTACTTC
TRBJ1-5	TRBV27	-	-	CASSLSRYSNQPQHF	TGTGCCAGCAGTTTATCCAGATATAGCAATCAGCCCCAGCATTTT
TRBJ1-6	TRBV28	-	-	CASSFEDSPLHF	TGTGCCAGCAGTTTTGAGGATTCACCCCTCCACTTT
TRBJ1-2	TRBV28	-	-	CASSFRGGYGYTF	TGTGCCAGCAGTTTTAGGGGAGGTTATGGCTACACCTTC
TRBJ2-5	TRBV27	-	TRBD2	CASSLLAGRETQYF	TGTGCCAGCAGTTTACTAGCGGGAAGGGAGACCCAGTACTTC
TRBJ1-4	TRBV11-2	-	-	CASSTNAATNEKLFF	TGTGCCAGCAGTACTAACGCTGCAACTAATGAAAAACTGTTTTTT
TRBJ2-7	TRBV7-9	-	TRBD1	CASSLAGTGDEQYF	TGTGCCAGCAGCTTAGCCGGGACAGGGGACGAGCAGTACTTC
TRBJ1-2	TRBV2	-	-	CASASGEDYGYTF	TGTGCCAGCGCTTCAGGGGAAGACTATGGCTACACCTTC
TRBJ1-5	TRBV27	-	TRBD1	CASSPGTGVVQPQHF	TGTGCCAGCTCTCCCGGGACAGGGGTTGTTCAGCCCCAGCATTTT
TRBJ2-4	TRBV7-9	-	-	CASSQVAGAKNIQYF	TGTGCCAGCAGCCAAGTGGCGGGAGCCAAAAACATTCAGTACTTC
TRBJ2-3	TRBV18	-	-	CASSTSTDTQYF	TGTGCCAGCTCGACTAGCACAGATACGCAGTATTTT
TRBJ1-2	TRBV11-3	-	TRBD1	CASSYRDRPYYLTF	TGTGCCAGCAGCTACCGGGACAGACCCTATTATCTGACCTTC
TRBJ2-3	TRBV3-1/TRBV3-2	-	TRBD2	CASSQVLAGGSSTDTQYF	TGTGCCAGCAGCCAGGTTCTAGCGGGAGGGTCTAGCACAGATACGCAGTATTTT
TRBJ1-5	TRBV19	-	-	CASNVGGYSNQPQHF	TGTGCCAGTAACGTCGGCGGATATAGCAATCAGCCCCAGCATTTT
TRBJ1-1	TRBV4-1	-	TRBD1	CASSNTGDTEAFF	TGCGCCAGCAGCAACACAGGGGACACTGAAGCTTTCTTT
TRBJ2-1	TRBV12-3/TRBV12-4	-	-	CASSLGGGTEQFF	TGTGCCAGCAGTTTAGGCGGCGGTACGGAGCAGTTCTTC
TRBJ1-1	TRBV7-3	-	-	CASSLKGQGTEAFF	TGTGCCAGCAGCTTAAAGGGCCAGGGCACTGAAGCTTTCTTT
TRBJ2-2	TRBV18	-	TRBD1	CASSPIQGMLTGELFF	TGTGCCAGCTCACCAATACAGGGGATGTTGACCGGGGAGCTGTTTTTT
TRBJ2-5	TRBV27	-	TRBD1	CASSFSRGPQETQYF	TGTGCCAGCAGTTTTTCCAGGGGGCCCCAAGAGACCCAGTACTTC
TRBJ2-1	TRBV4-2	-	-	CASSQGGLGDIEQFF	TGTGCCAGCAGCCAAGGAGGACTGGGTGATATCGAGCAGTTCTTC
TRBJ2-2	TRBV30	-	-	CAWSVQSGELFF	TGTGCCTGGAGTGTCCAGTCCGGGGAGCTGTTTTTT
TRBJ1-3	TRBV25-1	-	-	CASSAKRTDGNTIYF	TGTGCCAGCAGTGCTAAGAGGACAGACGGAAACACCATATATTTT
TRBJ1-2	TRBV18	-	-	CASSIISILSGGSPATNYGYTF	TGTGCCAGTTCAATCATCTCTATACTTTCGGGGGGGAGCCCAGCAACTAACTATGGCTACACCTTC
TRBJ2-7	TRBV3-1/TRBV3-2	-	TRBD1	CASSQETLGGSDEQYF	TGTGCCAGCAGCCAAGAGACCTTAGGGGGCTCGGACGAGCAGTACTTC
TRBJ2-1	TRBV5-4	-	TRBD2	CASSGSLNPGLAGDEQFF	TGTGCCAGCAGCGGCAGCCTAAATCCGGGACTAGCGGGAGATGAGCAGTTCTTC
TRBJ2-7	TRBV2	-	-	CASSGTGLSYEQYF	TGTGCCAGCAGCGGTACAGGGTTATCCTACGAGCAGTACTTC
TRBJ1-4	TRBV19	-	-	CASGLYGGSLLNEKLFF	TGTGCCAGTGGACTTTATGGGGGCTCTCTTCTTAATGAAAAACTGTTTTTT
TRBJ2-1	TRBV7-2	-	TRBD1	CASSSTGTGFFGEQFF	TGTGCCAGCAGCTCCACCGGGACAGGGTTTTTTGGTGAGCAGTTCTTC
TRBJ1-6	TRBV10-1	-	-	CASSADSSPLHF	TGCGCCAGCAGTGCAGATTCTTCACCCCTCCACTTT
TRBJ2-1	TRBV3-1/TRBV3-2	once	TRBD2	CASSRGGITGNEQFF	TGTGCCAGCAGCCGGGGGGGGATAACGGGAAATGAGCAGTTCTTC
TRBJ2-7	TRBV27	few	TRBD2	CASSLSGLAGGSSYEQYF	TGTGCCAGCAGTTTATCGGGACTAGCGGGAGGGTCCTCCTACGAGCAGTACTTC
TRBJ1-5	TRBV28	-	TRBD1	CASSYRGWNQPQHF	TGTGCCAGCAGTTACAGGGGATGGAATCAGCCCCAGCATTTT
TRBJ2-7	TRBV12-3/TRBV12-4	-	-	CASSFGGLGEQYF	TGTGCCAGCAGTTTCGGGGGGCTGGGCGAGCAGTACTTC
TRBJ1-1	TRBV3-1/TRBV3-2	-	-	CASSRGPGRNTEAFF	TGTGCCAGCAGCCGAGGGCCCGGTCGGAACACTGAAGCTTTCTTT
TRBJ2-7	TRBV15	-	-	CATSRDWSEYYEQYF	TGTGCCACCAGCAGAGATTGGTCAGAATACTACGAGCAGTACTTC
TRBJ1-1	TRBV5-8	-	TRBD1	CASSLALGQMNTEAFF	TGTGCCAGCAGCTTGGCCCTGGGACAGATGAACACTGAAGCTTTCTTT
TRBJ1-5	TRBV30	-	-	CACCTAQPQHF	TGTGCCTGTTGTACAGCTCAGCCCCAGCATTTT
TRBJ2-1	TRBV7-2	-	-	CASSSLRTLVPNEQFF	TGTGCCAGCAGCTCCCTAAGAACACTAGTTCCCAATGAGCAGTTCTTC
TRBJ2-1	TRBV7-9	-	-	CASSLSLRELGYEQFF	TGTGCCAGCAGCTTATCACTACGGGAGTTAGGATATGAGCAGTTCTTC